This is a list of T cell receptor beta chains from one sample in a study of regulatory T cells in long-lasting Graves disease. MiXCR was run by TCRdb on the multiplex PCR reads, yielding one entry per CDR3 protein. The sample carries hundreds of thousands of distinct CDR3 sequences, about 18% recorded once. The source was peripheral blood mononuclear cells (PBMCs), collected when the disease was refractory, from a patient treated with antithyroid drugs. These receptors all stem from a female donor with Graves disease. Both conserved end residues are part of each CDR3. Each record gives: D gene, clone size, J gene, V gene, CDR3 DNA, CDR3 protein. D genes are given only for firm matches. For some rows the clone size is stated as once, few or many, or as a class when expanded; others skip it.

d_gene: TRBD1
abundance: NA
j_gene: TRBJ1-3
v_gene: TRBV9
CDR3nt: TGTGCCAGCAGCGTGACATCCGGGACAGGAGACTCTGGAAACACCATATATTTT
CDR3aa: CASSVTSGTGDSGNTIYF

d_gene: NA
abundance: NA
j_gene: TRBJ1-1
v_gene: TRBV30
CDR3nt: TGTGCCTGGAGTGTCAACCCAGTGTCCAGGAGGAAGAACACTGAAGCTTTCTTT
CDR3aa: CAWSVNPVSRRKNTEAFF

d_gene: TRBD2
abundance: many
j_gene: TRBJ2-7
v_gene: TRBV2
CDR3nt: TGTGCCACTCAGGTCGGGACTAGTTCCTATGAGCAGTACTTC
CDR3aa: CATQVGTSSYEQYF

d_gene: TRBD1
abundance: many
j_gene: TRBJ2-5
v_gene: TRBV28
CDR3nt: TGTGCCAGCAGTTTAGTCGGACAGGGGTATGGAGAGACCCAGTACTTC
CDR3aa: CASSLVGQGYGETQYF

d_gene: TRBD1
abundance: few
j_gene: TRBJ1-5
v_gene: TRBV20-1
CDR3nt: TGCAGTGCTACGACAGGGGTTTACAATCAGCCCCAGCATTTT
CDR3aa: CSATTGVYNQPQHF

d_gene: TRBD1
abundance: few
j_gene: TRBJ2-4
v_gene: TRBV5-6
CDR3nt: TGTGCCAACACACAGGGGGACATTCAGTACTTC
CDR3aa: CANTQGDIQYF

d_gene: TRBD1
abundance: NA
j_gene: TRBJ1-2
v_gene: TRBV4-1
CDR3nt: TGCGCCAGCAGCCTCACCGTACAGGGGCAGAATTATGGCTACACCTTC
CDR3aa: CASSLTVQGQNYGYTF

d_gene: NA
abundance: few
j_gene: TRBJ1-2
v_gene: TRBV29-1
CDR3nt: TGCAGCGTTGCAAAAAAAGGGGTACTAGGTTACACCTTC
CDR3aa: CSVAKKGVLGYTF

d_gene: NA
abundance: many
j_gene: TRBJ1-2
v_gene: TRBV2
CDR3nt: TGTGCCAGCAGTGGAGAGGGAGTCTATGGCTACACCTTC
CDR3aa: CASSGEGVYGYTF

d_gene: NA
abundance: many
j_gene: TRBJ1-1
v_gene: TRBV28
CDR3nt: TGTGCCAGCAGTTCTCCAGGGGACACTGAAGCTTTCTTT
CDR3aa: CASSSPGDTEAFF

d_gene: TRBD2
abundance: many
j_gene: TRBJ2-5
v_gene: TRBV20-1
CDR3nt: TGCAGTGCAAGCTACTCTAGCGGGGAGACCCAGTACTTC
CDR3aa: CSASYSSGETQYF

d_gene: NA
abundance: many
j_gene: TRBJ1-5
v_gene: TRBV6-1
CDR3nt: TGTGCCAGCAGTGACCGGGACCCCGGGCAGCCCCAGCATTTT
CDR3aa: CASSDRDPGQPQHF

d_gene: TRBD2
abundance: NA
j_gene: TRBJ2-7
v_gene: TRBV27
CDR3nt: TGTGCCACGGGGGGGGCCTCCTACGAGCAGTACTTC
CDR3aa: CATGGASYEQYF

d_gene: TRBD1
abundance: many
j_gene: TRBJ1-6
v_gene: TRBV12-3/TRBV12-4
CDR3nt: TGTGCCAGCAGACTCCGGGACAGGGGTTCACCCCTCCACTTT
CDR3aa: CASRLRDRGSPLHF

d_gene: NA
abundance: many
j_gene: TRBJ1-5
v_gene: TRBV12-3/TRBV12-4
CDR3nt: TGTGCCAGCAGTTTGCGGCCGCTTCCGGATCAGCCCCAGCATTTT
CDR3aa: CASSLRPLPDQPQHF

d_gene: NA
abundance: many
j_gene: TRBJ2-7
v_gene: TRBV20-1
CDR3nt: TGCAGTGCTAGAACTAGCAGTACCTACGAGCAGTACTTC
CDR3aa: CSARTSSTYEQYF

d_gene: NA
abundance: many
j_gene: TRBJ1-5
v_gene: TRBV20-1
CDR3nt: TGCAGTGCCCCCAGACCCACAGGGCACAGCAATCAGCCCCAGCATTTT
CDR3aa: CSAPRPTGHSNQPQHF

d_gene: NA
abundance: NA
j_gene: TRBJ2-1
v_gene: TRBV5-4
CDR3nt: TGTGCCAGCAGCCCGGACCCCCAGCCGGACAATGAGCAGTTCTTC
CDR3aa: CASSPDPQPDNEQFF

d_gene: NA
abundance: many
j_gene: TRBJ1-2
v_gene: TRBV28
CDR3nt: TGTGCCAGCAGAGAACAGGGCGCCTATGGCTACACCTTC
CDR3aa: CASREQGAYGYTF

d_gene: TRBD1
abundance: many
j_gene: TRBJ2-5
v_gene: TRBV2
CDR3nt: TGTGCCAGCAGGCCCGGACAGGGGCAAGGCGGGACCCAGTACTTC
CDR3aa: CASRPGQGQGGTQYF

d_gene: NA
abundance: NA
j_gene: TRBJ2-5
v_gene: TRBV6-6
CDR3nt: TGTGCCAGCAGTTACTCGATTGGGCAAGAGACCCAGTACTTC
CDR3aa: CASSYSIGQETQYF

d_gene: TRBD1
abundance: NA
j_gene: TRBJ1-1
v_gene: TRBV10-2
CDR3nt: TGCGCCAGCAGCCCGGGACAGATCGACACTGAAGCTTTCTTT
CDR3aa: CASSPGQIDTEAFF

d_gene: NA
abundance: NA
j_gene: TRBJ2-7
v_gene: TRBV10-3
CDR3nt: TGTGCCATCAGTGACTCTAGCCGGAAGTCCTACGAGCAGTACTTC
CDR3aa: CAISDSSRKSYEQYF

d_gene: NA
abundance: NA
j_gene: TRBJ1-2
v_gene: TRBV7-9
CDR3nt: TGTGCCAGCAGCTCCGTTCAGTCGGGCTACACCTTC
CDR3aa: CASSSVQSGYTF

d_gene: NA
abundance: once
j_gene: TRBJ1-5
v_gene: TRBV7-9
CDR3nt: TGTGCCAGCAGCTTAGTACGACAGAGCAATCAGCCCCAGCATTTT
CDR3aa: CASSLVRQSNQPQHF

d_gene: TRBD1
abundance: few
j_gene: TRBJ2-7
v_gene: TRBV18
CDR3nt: TGTGCCAGCTCACCAGAGGGACAGGGCTACGAGCAGTACTTC
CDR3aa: CASSPEGQGYEQYF

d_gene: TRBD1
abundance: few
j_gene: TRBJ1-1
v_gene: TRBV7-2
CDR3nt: TGTGCCAGCAGCCGTGGGACAGCAGCTTTCTTT
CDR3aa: CASSRGTAAFF

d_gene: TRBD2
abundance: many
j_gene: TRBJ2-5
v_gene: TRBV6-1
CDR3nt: TGTGCCAGCAGTCATCCTCGGGGACTAGCGGGACCCCCGGCGGAGACCCAGTACTTC
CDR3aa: CASSHPRGLAGPPAETQYF

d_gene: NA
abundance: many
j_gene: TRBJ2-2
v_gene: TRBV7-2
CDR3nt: TGTGCCAGCACCGTACGGGGCATTGGGGAGCTGTTTTTT
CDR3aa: CASTVRGIGELFF

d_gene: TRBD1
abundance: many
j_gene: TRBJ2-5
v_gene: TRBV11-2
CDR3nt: TGTGCCAGCAGCCATGGGACAGAAGAGACCCAGTACTTC
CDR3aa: CASSHGTEETQYF

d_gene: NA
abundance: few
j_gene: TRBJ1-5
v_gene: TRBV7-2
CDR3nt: TGTGCCAGCAGCTTATTCGTAGAGCAGGGCGGAAATCAGCCCCAGCATTTT
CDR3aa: CASSLFVEQGGNQPQHF

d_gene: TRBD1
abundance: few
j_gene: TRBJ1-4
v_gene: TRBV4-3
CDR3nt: TGCGCCAGCAGCTCCCGGACAGGGGTGGGTGAAAAACTGTTTTTT
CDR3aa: CASSSRTGVGEKLFF

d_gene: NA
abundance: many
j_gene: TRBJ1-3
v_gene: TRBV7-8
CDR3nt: TGTGCCAGCAGCTTAGTGGGGGGCGGAAACACCATATATTTT
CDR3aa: CASSLVGGGNTIYF

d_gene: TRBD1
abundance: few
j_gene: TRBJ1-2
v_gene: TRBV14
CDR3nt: TGTGCCAGCAGCCAAGATCATTCGACAGGGAGGGCCTTC
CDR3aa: CASSQDHSTGRAF

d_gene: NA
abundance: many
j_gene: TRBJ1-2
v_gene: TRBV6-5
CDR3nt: TGTGCCAGCAGTTACTCTTTCGACGGTAACTATGGCTACACCTTC
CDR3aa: CASSYSFDGNYGYTF

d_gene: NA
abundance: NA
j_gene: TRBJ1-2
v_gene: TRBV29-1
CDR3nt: TGCAGCGCGCAGGGGACGGGAGGCTATGGCTACACCTTC
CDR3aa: CSAQGTGGYGYTF

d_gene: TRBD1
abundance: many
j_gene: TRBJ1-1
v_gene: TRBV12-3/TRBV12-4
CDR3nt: TGTGCCAGCAGTCGGGACAGGGTGGAGAACACTGAAGCTTTCTTT
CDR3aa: CASSRDRVENTEAFF

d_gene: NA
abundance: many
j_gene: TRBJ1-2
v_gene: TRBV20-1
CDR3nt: TGCAGTGCCAATGATAGGTCCGGCTATGGCTACACCTTC
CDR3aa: CSANDRSGYGYTF

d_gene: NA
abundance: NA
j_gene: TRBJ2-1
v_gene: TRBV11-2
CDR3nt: TGTGCCAGCAGCACAACACCAAGCTCCTACAATGAGCAGTTCTTC
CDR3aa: CASSTTPSSYNEQFF

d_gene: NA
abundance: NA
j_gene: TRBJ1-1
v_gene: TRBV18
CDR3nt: TGTGCCAGCTCTCTCCCAGGTGGGGAGGCGCACACTGAAGCTTTCTTT
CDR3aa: CASSLPGGEAHTEAFF

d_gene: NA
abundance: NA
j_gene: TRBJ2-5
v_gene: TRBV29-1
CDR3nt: TGCAGCGTTGGAGTCTCCTCGGAGACCCAGTACTTC
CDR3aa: CSVGVSSETQYF

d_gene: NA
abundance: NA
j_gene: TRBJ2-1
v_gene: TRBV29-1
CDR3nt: TGCAGCGTTCAAGGGGGGGGGGGGCGCTCCTACAATGAGCAGTTCTTC
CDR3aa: CSVQGGGGRSYNEQFF

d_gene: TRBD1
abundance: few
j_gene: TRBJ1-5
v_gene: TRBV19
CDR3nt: TGTGCCAGTAGCATCCGGGACAGACCTTATAGCAATCAGCCCCAGCATTTT
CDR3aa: CASSIRDRPYSNQPQHF

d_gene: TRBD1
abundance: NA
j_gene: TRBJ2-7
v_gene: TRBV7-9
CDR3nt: TGTGCCAACAGCTTACAGGGGTCGTCCTACGAGCAGTACTTC
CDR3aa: CANSLQGSSYEQYF